One sample yielded the 18 T cell receptor beta chains listed below, sequenced in a study of CD8+ T cells in alopecia areata. Extraction and reverse transcription of RNA yielded cDNA as the sequencing template. Sequenced by immunoSEQ multiplex PCR; TCRdb stores in-frame clones only, minus some. The table shows some 190,000 clones, with roughly 60% occurring only once. Treatment of the sample: oral pan-JAK inhibitor, 5-10 mg twice daily. This specimen consisted of CD4+ T cells sorted from blood, obtained at week 24, from a patient treated with tofacitinib. These receptors were obtained from a human donor with alopecia areata.

This clone was seen ten or more times. This sequence joins TRBV28 and TRBJ1-1; D remains unclear. Germline V lookup: CDR1 MDHEN, CDR2 SYDVKM. There are 12 residues in the CDR3. The CDR3 reads CGSGPMNTEAFF. DNA of the CDR3: TGTGGCTCTGGCCCCATGAACACTGAAGCTTTCTTT.

A few counts support this clone. The rearrangement joins TRBV29-1 to TRBJ2-3; 11 positions agree with TRBD1. CDR3 size: 14 residues. V dropped 3 bases and J dropped 3; count of bases not matched to a gene: 2. The germline V gene has CDR1 SQVTM and CDR2 ANQGSEA. The DNA for the CDR3 is TGCAGCGTTGAGAGGGACAGGGGGACAGATACGCAGTATTTT. Protein: CSVERDRGTDTQYF.

The chain employs TRBV4-3 and TRBJ2-3; a possible D gene is TRBD2 (6 bases). The V gene lost 1 base and the J gene lost 9 bases, with 11 bases spanning the gap. The CDR3 is 13 amino acids. Germline V gene data show CDR1 as LGHNA and CDR2 as YSLEER. In DNA form, the CDR3 reads TGCGCCAGCAGCCAAGTAGCTAGCGAGACGCAGTATTTT. The encoded protein is CASSQVASETQYF.

The rearrangement links TRBV7-3 to TRBJ1-6; D not certain. V shed 1 base and J shed 8 bases, with 6 bases lying between them. CDR1 is SGHTA and CDR2 is FQGTGA in the germline V gene. This CDR3 contains 13 residues. The CDR3, as DNA: TGTGCCAGCAGCTTAAGGGGAGATTCACCCCTCCACTTT. Translated, it gives CASSLRGDSPLHF.

The J gene is TRBJ2-7, the V gene TRBV18; TRBD1 agrees at 9 bases. The CDR3 runs 15 residues. CDR1 is KGHSH and CDR2 is LQKENI in the germline V gene. Trimming at V came to 6 bases and at J to 6 bases, leaving 12 bases not matched to a gene. The CDR3 sequence is CASSGLNRGQSEQYF. The CDR3, as DNA: TGTGCCAGCTCCGGTCTAAACAGGGGGCAAAGCGAGCAGTACTTC. Complete variable domain (other parts from reference TRBV18 and TRBJ2-7): NAGVMQNPRHLVRRRGQEARLRCSPMKGHSHVYWYRQLPEEGLKFMVYLQKENIIDESGMPKERFSAEFPKEGPSILRIQQVVRGDSAAYFCASSGLNRGQSEQYFGPGTRLTVT.

The CDR3 sequence is CASSVDTGYSYEQYF. CDR3 nucleotide sequence: TGTGCCAGCAGCGTAGACACGGGGTATTCCTACGAGCAGTACTTC. The chain uses TRBV9 and TRBJ2-7; D may be TRBD2 (5 bases). In germline, CDR1 is SGDLS, CDR2 YYNGEE. CDR3 length: 15 amino acids. With 0 bases removed from V and 1 base from J, the gap between germline ends came to 11 bases.

The V and J genes are TRBV9 and TRBJ2-1; 7 bases align to TRBD2. Trimming at V came to 0 bases and at J to 3 bases, leaving 12 bases not matched to a gene. CDR1 and CDR2 (germline): SGDLS, YYNGEE. This CDR3 is built from 18 residues. The CDR3 region has the DNA TGTGCCAGCAGCGTAGAGGGTAGCGGGTGGTCGGGCTACAATGAGCAGTTCTTC. Its translation: CASSVEGSGWSGYNEQFF.

The J gene is TRBJ2-2, the V gene TRBV30, with D maybe TRBD2 (5 bases). Germline CDR1 and CDR2: GTSNPN and SVGIG (reference sequence). The CDR3 has 14 amino acids. Trimming removed 0 bases at V and 7 bases at J, with 12 bases between. CDR3 amino acids: CAWSVSQSGGELFF. The CDR3 DNA follows: TGTGCCTGGAGTGTATCCCAAAGCGGCGGGGAGCTGTTTTTT.

This clone was seen just once. CDR3 loop: CASSPTAGSGPNEQFF. In DNA form, the CDR3 reads TGTGCCAGCAGTCCGACCGCAGGGTCGGGTCCGAATGAGCAGTTCTTC. The V and J genes are TRBV28 and TRBJ2-1; TRBD1 is a possible D gene (5 bases). Germline V lookup: CDR1 MDHEN, CDR2 SYDVKM. The length of the CDR3 is 16 residues. Between the trimmed V and J ends, which lost 5 bases and 7 bases, there was a span of 21 bases. Full variable domain (rest looked up from reference TRBV28 and TRBJ2-1): DVKVTQSSRYLVKRTGEKVFLECVQDMDHENMFWYRQDPGLGLRLIYFSYDVKMKEKGDIPEGYSVSREKKERFSLILESASTNQTSMYLCASSPTAGSGPNEQFFGPGTRLTVL.

The CDR3 DNA reads as TGTGCCTGGAGGGAGGGGTTCCACCATGGCTACACCTTC. It translates to CAWREGFHHGYTF. The J gene is TRBJ1-2, the V gene TRBV30, with a tentative D call TRBD1 (5 bases). Germline V gene sequence: CDR1 GTSNPN, CDR2 SVGIG (reference sequence). The CDR3 runs 13 residues. With 3 bases removed from V and 6 bases from J, the gap between germline ends came to 14 bases.

V gene TRBV2 combines with J gene TRBJ2-2, with 7 bases lining up with TRBD1. The V and J ends lost 8 bases and 3 bases, in that order; junction bases with no gene match: 9. The germline gives CDR1 SNHLY, CDR2 FYNNEI. CDR3 length: 15 amino acids. The CDR3 DNA is TGTGCCAGCTTGACAGGGCCCCTTGACACCGGGGAGCTGTTTTTT. Translating it yields CASLTGPLDTGELFF.

With regard to this clone: Other DNA sequences in this specimen translate into the identical CDR3. The chain has TRBV5-1 and TRBJ2-3; D remains ambiguous. V gave up 4 bases and J gave up 2 bases, with 5 bases separating them. Germline CDR1 is SGHRS and CDR2 is YFSETQ. This CDR3 is 12 amino acids long. CDR3: CASSLDTDTQYF. The CDR3 DNA is TGCGCCAGCAGCCTGGACACAGATACGCAGTATTTT.

This clone appeared once. The rearrangement links TRBV25-1 to TRBJ2-1; 7 positions agree with TRBD1. V trimming: 0 bases; J trimming: 9 bases; junction bases outside the gene matches: 5. Per the germline V gene, CDR1 is MGHDK and CDR2 is SYGVNS. The CDR3 runs to 14 residues. The CDR3 here is CASSEYPGQVEQFF. CDR3 sequence (DNA): TGTGCCAGCAGTGAATACCCTGGACAGGTTGAGCAGTTCTTC.

The chain couples TRBV29-1 to TRBJ2-1; 10 positions agree with TRBD1. Germline V gene sequence: CDR1 SQVTM, CDR2 ANQGSEA. Trimming at V came to 3 bases and at J to 2 bases, leaving 7 bases not matched to a gene. The CDR3 has 16 residues. CDR3 protein: CSVDNPDRGTYNEQFF. CDR3 nucleotides: TGCAGCGTTGATAACCCGGACAGGGGGACCTACAATGAGCAGTTCTTC.

The chain combines TRBV2 with TRBJ2-7; D is perhaps TRBD1 (6 bases). The germline CDR1 and CDR2 sequences are SNHLY and FYNNEI. There are 12 residues in the CDR3. The V and J ends lost 8 bases and 1 base respectively, with 9 bases between them. The CDR3 DNA follows: TGTGCCAGCTCTGGACAGTCCTACGAGCAGTACTTC. This codes for CASSGQSYEQYF.

This chain connects TRBV2 to TRBJ1-5; no reliable D call. Trimming removed 6 bases from V and 4 bases from J, with 7 bases in between. Germline V gene lookup returns CDR1 SNHLY and CDR2 FYNNEI. The CDR3 runs to 12 residues. The CDR3 loop reads CASRDHNQPQHF. CDR3 DNA: TGTGCCAGCAGGGATCATAATCAGCCCCAGCATTTT.

This clone appeared once. The V call is TRBV30, the J call TRBJ1-1; D unresolved. Trimming took off 0 bases at V and 4 bases at J, with 12 bases between the two ends. Germline CDR1 reads GTSNPN; CDR2 reads SVGIG (reference sequence). The CDR3 contains 14 residues. The CDR3 nucleotides are TGTGCCTGGAGTGTGTCCGGCTCCAGCACTGAAGCTTTCTTT. Its protein product is CAWSVSGSSTEAFF.

This clone turned up a few times. The germline gene is not matched at one end of the junction; a read error may be the cause. The chain employs TRBV7-3 and TRBJ1-4, with D perhaps matching TRBD1 (5 bases). The CDR3 consists of 11 residues. Per the germline V gene, CDR1 is SGHTA and CDR2 is FQGTGA. This CDR3 is CASSFGYRGNF. The CDR3 bases are TGTGCCAGCAGCTTCGGGTACCGGGGGAACTTT. Variable domain in full (rest from reference TRBV7-3 and TRBJ1-4): GAGVSQTPSNKVTEKGKYVELRCDPISGHTALYWYRQSLGQGPEFLIYFQGTGAADDSGLPNDRFFAVRPEGSVSTLKIQRTERGDSAVYLCASSFGYRGNFGSGTQLSVL.